This TCR beta chain was captured in a study of metastatic and nonmetastatic thyroid tumors (dated by TCRdb to about 2020). Turning to the overall study: Repertoires were compared across peripheral blood and tumor or nodule tissue samples from malignant and benign thyroid patients. Broader findings and caveats from the paper: TCR beta diversity was reported as significantly higher in malignant tumors than in benign nodules, in both blood and tumor samples.

Before undergoing thyroid surgery, none of the patients had been given any kind of treatment. Using T-cell receptor beta sequencing, the researchers looked back retrospectively at clinical samples from patients, gathered between the early 2010s and the late 2010s. Libraries came from PCR. The run used an Illumina HiSeq 4000. The TCR beta-chain CDR3 region of each patient was profiled by high-throughput sequencing. Under the source paper's analysis protocol: CDR3 differences across clinicopathological groups were used to build a classifier for discriminating distant-metastatic papillary thyroid cancer patients. The Shannon index was used to measure repertoire diversity, and the Morisita-Horn index was used to measure how similar tumor and blood repertoires were. The public reads were reprocessed in TCRdb via fastp at Q25 and MiXCR, keeping in-frame beta chains. In this record, the V and J calls reflect TCRdb's handling and not the investigators' own analysis. Here the sample has 50,000 or so clones; 22% occur a single time. Together, the top ten hold 3.8% of the sample.

From the germline V gene (reference sequence), CDR1 is MNHEY and CDR2 is SMNVEV. Here V drops 5 bases and J drops 5 bases, and the junction holds 12 bases not matched to any gene. Spanning cysteine to phenylalanine, the CDR3 consists of 16 amino acids. The retained sequence is limited to the CDR3, 48 bases, with the frame set at the first base. The table lists this clone with many counts. It has no known antigen specificity. Base qualities are missing; no much larger clone stands one base away. Sequenced material: blood. This sequence originates from a male donor with papillary thyroid cancer or a benign thyroid nodule (not recorded which). Some clones in this sample may be carry-over from other donors' samples. Recombination connected TRBV27 to TRBJ2-5, and TRBD1 aligns with 9 junction nucleotides. The CDR3 sequence is CASSLGQGLSLETQYF. The nucleotide sequence reads TGTGCCAGCAGTCTCGGACAGGGGTTAAGTTTGGAGACCCAGTACTTC.